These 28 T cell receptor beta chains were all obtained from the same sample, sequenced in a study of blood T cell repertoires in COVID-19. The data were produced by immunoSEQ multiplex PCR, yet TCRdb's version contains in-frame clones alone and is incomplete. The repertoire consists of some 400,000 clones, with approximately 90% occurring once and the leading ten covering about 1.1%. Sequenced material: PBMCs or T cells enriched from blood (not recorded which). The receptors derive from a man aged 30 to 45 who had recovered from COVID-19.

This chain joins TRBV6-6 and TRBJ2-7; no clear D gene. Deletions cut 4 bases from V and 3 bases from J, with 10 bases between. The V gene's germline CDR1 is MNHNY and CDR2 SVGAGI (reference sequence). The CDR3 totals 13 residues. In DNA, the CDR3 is TGTGCCAGCAGTTTTACCAACAGCTACGAGCAGTACTTC. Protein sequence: CASSFTNSYEQYF.

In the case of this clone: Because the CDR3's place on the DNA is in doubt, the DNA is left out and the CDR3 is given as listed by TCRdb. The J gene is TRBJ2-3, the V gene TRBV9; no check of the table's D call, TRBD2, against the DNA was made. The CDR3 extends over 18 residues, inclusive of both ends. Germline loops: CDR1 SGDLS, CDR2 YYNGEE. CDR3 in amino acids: CASSVGPGLAGGTDTQYF.

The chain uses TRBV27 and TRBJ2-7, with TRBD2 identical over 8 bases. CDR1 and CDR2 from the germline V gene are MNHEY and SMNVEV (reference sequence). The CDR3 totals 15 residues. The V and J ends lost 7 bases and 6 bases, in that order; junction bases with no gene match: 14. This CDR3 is CASTPGGGLLGEQYF. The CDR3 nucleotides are TGTGCCAGCACTCCGGGCGGGGGGCTTCTCGGCGAGCAGTACTTC.

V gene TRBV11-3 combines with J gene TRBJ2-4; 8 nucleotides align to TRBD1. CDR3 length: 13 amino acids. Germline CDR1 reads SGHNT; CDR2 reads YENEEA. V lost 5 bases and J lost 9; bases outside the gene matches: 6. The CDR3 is CASSQNRGSIQYF. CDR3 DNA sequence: TGTGCCAGCAGCCAAAACAGGGGGAGCATTCAGTACTTC.

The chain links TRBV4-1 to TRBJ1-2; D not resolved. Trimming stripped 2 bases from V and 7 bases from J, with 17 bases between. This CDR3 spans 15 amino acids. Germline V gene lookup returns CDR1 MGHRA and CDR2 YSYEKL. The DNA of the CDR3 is TGCGCCAGCAGCCAAAATGTCGGTTCTATTGGTGGCTACACCTTC. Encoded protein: CASSQNVGSIGGYTF.

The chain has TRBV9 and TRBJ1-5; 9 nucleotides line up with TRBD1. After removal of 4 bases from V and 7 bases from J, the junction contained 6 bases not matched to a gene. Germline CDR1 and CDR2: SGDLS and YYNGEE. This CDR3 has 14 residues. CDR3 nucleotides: TGTGCCAGCAGCCCAGGGACAGGGTGGCAGCCCCAGCATTTT. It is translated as CASSPGTGWQPQHF.

CDR3 DNA: TGTGCCAGCAGGGGGGGTGGGTATGGCTACACCTTC. Translated, it gives CASRGGGYGYTF. This chain connects TRBV2 to TRBJ1-2, with D possibly matching TRBD1 (5 bases). This CDR3 is built from 12 residues. Per the germline V gene, CDR1 is SNHLY and CDR2 is FYNNEI. The V end was cut by 6 bases, the J end by 5 bases, with 10 bases between.

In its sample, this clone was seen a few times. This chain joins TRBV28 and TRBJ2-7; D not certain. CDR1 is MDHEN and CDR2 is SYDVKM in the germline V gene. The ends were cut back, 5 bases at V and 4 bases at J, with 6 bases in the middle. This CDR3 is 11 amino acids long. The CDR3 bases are TGTGCCAGCAGTACAAATTACGAGCAGTACTTC. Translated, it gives CASSTNYEQYF.

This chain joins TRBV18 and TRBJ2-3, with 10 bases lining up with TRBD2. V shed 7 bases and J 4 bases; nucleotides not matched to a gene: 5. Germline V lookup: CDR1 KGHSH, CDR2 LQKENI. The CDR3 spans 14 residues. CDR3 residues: CASYPGLAADTQYF. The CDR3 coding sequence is TGTGCCAGCTATCCAGGACTAGCGGCAGATACGCAGTATTTT.

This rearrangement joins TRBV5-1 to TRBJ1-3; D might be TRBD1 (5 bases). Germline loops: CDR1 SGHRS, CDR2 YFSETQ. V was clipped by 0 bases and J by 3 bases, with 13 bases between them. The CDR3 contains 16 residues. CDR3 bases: TGCGCCAGCAGCTTGGAGGCAGGGAGGAGTGGAAACACCATATATTTT. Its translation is CASSLEAGRSGNTIYF.

Here the CDR3 DNA reads TGTGCCAGCAGACCAAATGAGGACAGGGTCCCCTACGAGCAGTACTTC. Translation: CASRPNEDRVPYEQYF. The chain carries TRBV5-8 and TRBJ2-7; 8 nucleotides align to TRBD1. The CDR3 contains 16 residues. Trimming removed 5 bases from V and 2 bases from J; junction bases left unmatched: 12. Germline V lookup: CDR1 SGHTS, CDR2 YDEGEE.

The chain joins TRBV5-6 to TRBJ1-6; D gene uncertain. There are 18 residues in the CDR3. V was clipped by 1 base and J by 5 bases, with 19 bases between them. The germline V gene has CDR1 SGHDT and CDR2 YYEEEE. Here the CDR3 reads CASSLFGFTAGDNSPLHF. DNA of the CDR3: TGTGCCAGCAGCTTGTTCGGGTTCACCGCGGGAGATAATTCACCCCTCCACTTT.

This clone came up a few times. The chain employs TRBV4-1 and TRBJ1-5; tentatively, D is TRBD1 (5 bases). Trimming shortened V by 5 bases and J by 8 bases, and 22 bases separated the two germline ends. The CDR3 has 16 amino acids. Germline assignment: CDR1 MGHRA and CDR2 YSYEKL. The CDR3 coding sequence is TGCGCCAGCAGCTGGGGGGGGACCATTCAATCAAAGCCCCAGCATTTT. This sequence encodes CASSWGGTIQSKPQHF.

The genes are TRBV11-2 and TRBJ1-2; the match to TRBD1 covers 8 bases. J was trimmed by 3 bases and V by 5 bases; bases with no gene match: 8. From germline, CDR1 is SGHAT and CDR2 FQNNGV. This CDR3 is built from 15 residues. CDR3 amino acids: CASSITDRVDYGYTF. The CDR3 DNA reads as TGTGCCAGCAGCATCACGGACAGGGTGGACTATGGCTACACCTTC.

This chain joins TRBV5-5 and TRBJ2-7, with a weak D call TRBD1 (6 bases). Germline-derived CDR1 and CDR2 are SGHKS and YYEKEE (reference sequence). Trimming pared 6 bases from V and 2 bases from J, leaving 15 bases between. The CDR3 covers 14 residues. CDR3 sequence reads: CASTTGPSTYEQYF. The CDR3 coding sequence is TGTGCCAGCACCACAGGGCCTTCAACCTACGAGCAGTACTTC.

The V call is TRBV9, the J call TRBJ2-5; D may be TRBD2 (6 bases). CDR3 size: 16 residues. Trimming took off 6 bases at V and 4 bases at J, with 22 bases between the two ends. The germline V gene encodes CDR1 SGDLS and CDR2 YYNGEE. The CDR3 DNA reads TGTGCCAGCACCCTTAACCCGGGACTCTCGGGAGAGACCCAGTACTTC. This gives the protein CASTLNPGLSGETQYF.

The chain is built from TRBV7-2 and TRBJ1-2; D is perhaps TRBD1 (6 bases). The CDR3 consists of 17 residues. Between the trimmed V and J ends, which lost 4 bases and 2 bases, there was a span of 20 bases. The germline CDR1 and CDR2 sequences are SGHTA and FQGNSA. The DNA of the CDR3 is TGTGCCAGCAGCTCCCCTGAGGGGATAGGGGGAAACTATGGCTACACCTTC. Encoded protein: CASSSPEGIGGNYGYTF.

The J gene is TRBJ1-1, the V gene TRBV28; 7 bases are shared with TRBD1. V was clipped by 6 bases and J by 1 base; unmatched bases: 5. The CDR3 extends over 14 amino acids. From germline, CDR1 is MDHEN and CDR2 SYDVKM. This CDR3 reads CASSRGGWNTEAFF. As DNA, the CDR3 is TGTGCCAGCAGCCGAGGGGGCTGGAACACTGAAGCTTTCTTT.

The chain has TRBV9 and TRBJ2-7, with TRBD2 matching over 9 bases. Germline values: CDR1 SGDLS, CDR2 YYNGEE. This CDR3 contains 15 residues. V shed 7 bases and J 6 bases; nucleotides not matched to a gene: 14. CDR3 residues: CASGAGGPSAGEQYF. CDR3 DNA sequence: TGTGCCAGCGGGGCGGGAGGGCCATCGGCGGGCGAGCAGTACTTC.

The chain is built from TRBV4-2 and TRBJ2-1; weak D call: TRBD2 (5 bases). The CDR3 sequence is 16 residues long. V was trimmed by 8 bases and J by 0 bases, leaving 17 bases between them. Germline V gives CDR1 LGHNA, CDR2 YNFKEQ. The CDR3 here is CASGHGSASSYNEQFF. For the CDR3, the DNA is TGTGCCAGCGGTCACGGTAGCGCAAGCTCCTACAATGAGCAGTTCTTC.

The chain's CDR3 is CASSPAGPGRIQYF. CDR3 DNA sequence: TGTGCCAGCTCACCAGCGGGACCAGGGCGCATTCAGTACTTC. J is TRBJ2-4 and V is TRBV18; D is perhaps TRBD2 (6 bases). This CDR3 contains 14 residues. The germline CDR1 and CDR2 sequences are KGHSH and LQKENI. Trimming took 2 bases from V and 9 from J, leaving 14 bases between them.

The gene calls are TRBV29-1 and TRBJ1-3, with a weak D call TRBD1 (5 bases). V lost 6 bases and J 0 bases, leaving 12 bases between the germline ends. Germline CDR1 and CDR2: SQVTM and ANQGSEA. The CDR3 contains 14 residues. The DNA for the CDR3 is TGCAGCGTCCGGGGGGGAAACTCTGGAAACACCATATATTTT. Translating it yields CSVRGGNSGNTIYF.

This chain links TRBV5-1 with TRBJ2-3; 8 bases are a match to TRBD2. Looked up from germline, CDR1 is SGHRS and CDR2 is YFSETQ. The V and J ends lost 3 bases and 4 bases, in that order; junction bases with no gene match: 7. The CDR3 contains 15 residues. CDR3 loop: CASSSSIAGPDTQYF. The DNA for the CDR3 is TGCGCCAGCAGCTCCTCGATAGCGGGACCAGATACGCAGTATTTT.

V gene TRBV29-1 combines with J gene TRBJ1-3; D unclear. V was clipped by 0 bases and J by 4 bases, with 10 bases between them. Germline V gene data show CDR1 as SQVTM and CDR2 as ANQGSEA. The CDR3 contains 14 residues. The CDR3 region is CSVEDLAWGNTIYF. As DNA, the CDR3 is TGCAGCGTTGAAGATTTGGCATGGGGAAACACCATATATTTT. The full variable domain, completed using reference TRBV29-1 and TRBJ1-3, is SAVISQKPSRDICQRGTSLTIQCQVDSQVTMMFWYRQQPGQSLTLIATANQGSEATYESGFVIDKFPISRPNLTFSTLTVSNMSPEDSSIYLCSVEDLAWGNTIYFGEGSWLTVV.

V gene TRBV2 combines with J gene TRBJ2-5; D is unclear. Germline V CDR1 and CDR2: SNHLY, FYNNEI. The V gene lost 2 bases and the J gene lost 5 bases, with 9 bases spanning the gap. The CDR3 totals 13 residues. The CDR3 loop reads CASSEQPGETQYF. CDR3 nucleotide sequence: TGTGCCAGCAGTGAACAACCCGGGGAGACCCAGTACTTC.

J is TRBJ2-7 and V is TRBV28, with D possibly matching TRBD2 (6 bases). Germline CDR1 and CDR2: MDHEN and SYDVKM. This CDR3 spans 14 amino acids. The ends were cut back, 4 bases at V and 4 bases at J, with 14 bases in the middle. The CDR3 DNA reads TGTGCCAGCAGTTCCCCGGGGGTTGTGTACGAGCAGTACTTC. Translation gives CASSSPGVVYEQYF.

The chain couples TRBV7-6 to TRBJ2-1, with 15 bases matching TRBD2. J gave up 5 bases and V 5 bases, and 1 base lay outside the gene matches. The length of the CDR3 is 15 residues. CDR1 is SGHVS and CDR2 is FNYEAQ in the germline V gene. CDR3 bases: TGTGCCAGCAGCGGACTAGCGGGAGGGAACAATGAGCAGTTCTTC. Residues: CASSGLAGGNNEQFF.

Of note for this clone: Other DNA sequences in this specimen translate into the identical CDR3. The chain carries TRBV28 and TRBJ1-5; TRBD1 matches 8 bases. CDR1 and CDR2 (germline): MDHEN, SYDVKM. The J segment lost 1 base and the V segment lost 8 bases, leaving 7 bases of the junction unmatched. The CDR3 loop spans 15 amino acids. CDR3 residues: CASSLSGGSNQPQHF. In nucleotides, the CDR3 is TGTGCCAGCTCACTATCAGGGGGCAGCAATCAGCCCCAGCATTTT. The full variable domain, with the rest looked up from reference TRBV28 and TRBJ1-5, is DVKVTQSSRYLVKRTGEKVFLECVQDMDHENMFWYRQDPGLGLRLIYFSYDVKMKEKGDIPEGYSVSREKKERFSLILESASTNQTSMYLCASSLSGGSNQPQHFGDGTRLSIL.